This TCR beta chain is drawn from a study of prognosis after radiotherapy for stage I lung cancer. By share, this clonotype ranks as medium-sized. Using two-round multiplex PCR, the authors amplified TCR beta CDR3 from genomic DNA. The authors ran first-round PCR with primers specific to each TRBV and TRBJ gene. Primers of the universal type were employed in the second round of PCR. Each CDR3 protein is one row after TCRdb ran MiXCR on the multiplex PCR reads. The table includes 13,000 or so distinct CDR3 sequences, about 46% detected once. The V end lost 2 bases, the J end lost 9 bases, and 11 bases lay between the germline ends. The CDR3 loop spans 14 amino acids.

Sequenced material: PBMCs, taken before or after stereotactic body radiation therapy (not recorded which). The clonotype originates from a donor aged 50 or older with non-small cell lung cancer. The chain couples TRBV12-3 or TRBV12-4 to TRBJ1-6, with D possibly being TRBD1 (5 bases). CDR3 DNA: TGTGCCAGCAGTTTACAGGGTTTCAGTTCACCCCTCCACTTT. Protein sequence: CASSLQGFSSPLHF.